This T cell receptor (beta chain) is from a study of T cells after yellow fever vaccination. Study as a whole: Fractions of limited cellularity were prepared by means of SMART-Seq v4 Ultra Low Input.

Using its own MiXCR run on the 5' RACE reads, TCRdb lists one record per CDR3 protein. The sample contains a few hundred thousand distinct CDR3 sequences, 3.5% to 5% of which appear only once. V shed 5 bases and J shed 5 bases, with 16 bases lying between them. The CDR3 has 15 residues. This clonotype was found many times. The antigen remains undetermined. Study-level findings and limits: CD4 and CD8 compartments shared a small share of clonotypes.

The chain employs TRBV12-3 or TRBV12-4 and TRBJ1-5; perhaps TRBD1 as D (5 bases). This clonotype originated in a man between 18 and 35 years old who received the YFV17D yellow fever vaccine. The input for sequencing was PBMCs, taken 15 days after the yellow fever booster vaccination. The DNA of the CDR3 is TGTGCCAGCAGTCCCTGGGAGGGGAGCGATCAGCCCCAGCATTTT. It yields the protein CASSPWEGSDQPQHF.